The source of this T cell receptor (beta chain) is a study of cytomegalovirus exposure and HLA in healthy donors. Concerning this clone: Its antigen remains unidentified.

Primers: 60 Vbeta forward and 13 Jbeta reverse. Sequenced by immunoSEQ multiplex PCR; TCRdb stores in-frame clones only, minus some. The sample shows about 110,000 clones, 79% of them seen only once. Study findings and constraints: The study had only CMV serostatus as immune exposure information. The study designated 150 or so TCR beta chains cytomegalovirus-associated. An Asian-associated ancestry cluster reportedly showed fewer N-insertions than the approximately 700-donor mean in a later analysis.

CDR1 LGHNA and CDR2 YNFKEQ come from the germline V gene. The CDR3 extends over 17 amino acids. J lost 0 bases, V lost 1 base, and 0 bases had no gene match. The sample consisted of PBMCs. The sequence derives from a woman aged 40-49 years in good health and CMV-seronegative. J is TRBJ2-2 and V is TRBV4-2, with TRBD2 matching over 12 bases. CDR3 sequence reads: CASSQGTSGTNTGELFF. CDR3 DNA sequence: TGTGCCAGCAGCCAAGGGACTAGCGGGACGAACACCGGGGAGCTGTTTTTT.